One and the same sample provided the 24 T cell receptor beta chains below, sequenced in a study of shared T cell receptors in the human thymus. TCRdb's copy holds only in-frame clones and misses some; the assay was immunoSEQ multiplex PCR. The sample consists of some 700,000 clones, 70% to 90% of them appearing once. These sequences were also reported in another study, on human thymus T cells.

The sequencing sample was made of thymocytes. These receptors all stem from a boy under two years old with a congenital heart defect.

In its sample, this clone was seen once. The rearrangement joins TRBV4-3 to TRBJ1-4; D remains unclear. Trimming removed 4 bases from V and 7 bases from J, with 19 bases in between. Germline CDR1 and CDR2: LGHNA and YSLEER. The CDR3 has 16 residues. CDR3 sequence (DNA): TGCGCCAGCAGCCCCTCTTGGAGGGCTCGGGGTGAAAAACTGTTTTTT. Its translation: CASSPSWRARGEKLFF.

The CDR3: CASSLDHNRGMNTEAFF. CDR3 nucleotide sequence: TGTGCCAGCAGTTTGGACCACAACAGGGGCATGAACACTGAAGCTTTCTTT. The chain joins TRBV27 to TRBJ1-1; TRBD1 matches at 7 bases. The CDR3 totals 17 residues. Germline V CDR1 and CDR2: MNHEY, SMNVEV (reference sequence). After removal of 3 bases from V and 0 bases from J, the junction contained 10 bases not matched to a gene.

The J gene is TRBJ2-7, the V gene TRBV25-1, with 7 positions matching TRBD2. The V and J ends lost 6 bases and 3 bases, in that order; junction bases with no gene match: 8. Germline V gives CDR1 MGHDK, CDR2 SYGVNS. The CDR3 length is 14 residues. The CDR3 sequence: CASRTGTTFYEQYF. The DNA for the CDR3 is TGTGCCAGCAGGACCGGGACTACCTTCTACGAGCAGTACTTC.

V is TRBV5-1 and J is TRBJ2-2; maybe TRBD2 (6 bases). V lost 3 bases and J lost 3, with 24 bases in between. Germline CDR1 SGHRS, CDR2 YFSETQ. This CDR3 has 19 amino acids. Here the CDR3 reads CASSSKVRDFRTYTGELFF. CDR3 sequence (DNA): TGCGCCAGCAGCTCAAAAGTACGGGACTTTCGAACATACACCGGGGAGCTGTTTTTT. The whole variable domain, filled in from reference TRBV5-1 and TRBJ2-2, reads KAGVTQTPRYLIKTRGQQVTLSCSPISGHRSVSWYQQTPGQGLQFLFEYFSETQRNKGNFPGRFSGRQFSNSRSEMNVSTLELGDSALYLCASSSKVRDFRTYTGELFFGEGSRLTVL.

This chain connects TRBV5-6 to TRBJ2-2; TRBD1 might be the D (6 bases). V was clipped by 4 bases and J by 2 bases, with 12 bases between them. Germline CDR1 reads SGHDT; CDR2 reads YYEEEE. The CDR3 is 15 residues long. CDR3 DNA: TGTGCCAGCAGCGCAACAGGGTTTAACACCGGGGAGCTGTTTTTT. Translation gives CASSATGFNTGELFF.

Notes on this clone: One end of the junction fails to match germline, which may point to a read error. The CDR3 coding sequence is TGTGCCAGCAGCGTAGATGGGCCGAACTTC. Its protein is CASSVDGPNF. This sequence joins TRBV9 and TRBJ2-7; D gene ambiguous. The CDR3 runs to 10 residues. Germline V gene data show CDR1 as SGDLS and CDR2 as YYNGEE.

The V gene is TRBV7-2, the J gene TRBJ2-1; 9 nucleotides agree with TRBD2. The CDR3 consists of 19 residues. Per germline, CDR1 SGHTA and CDR2 FQGNSA. The V gene end was trimmed by 5 bases and the J gene end by 5 bases; junction bases not matched to a gene: 19. Here the CDR3 reads CASSHSRRGGRAEDNEQFF. CDR3 DNA: TGTGCCAGCAGCCATTCTCGGAGGGGCGGGAGGGCAGAGGACAATGAGCAGTTCTTC.

The J gene is TRBJ2-1, the V gene TRBV14; TRBD2 aligns across 8 bases. This CDR3 has 14 amino acids. Germline V gives CDR1 SGHDN, CDR2 FVKESK. V shed 4 bases and J 5 bases; nucleotides not matched to a gene: 4. Here the CDR3 reads CASSLPAGDNEQFF. The DNA for the CDR3 is TGTGCCAGCAGCCTTCCAGCGGGGGACAATGAGCAGTTCTTC.

This clone was detected a few times. The chain carries TRBV11-3 and TRBJ2-7; 9 nucleotides align to TRBD1. The CDR3 totals 15 residues. The V segment lost 4 bases and the J segment 0 bases; nucleotides outside the gene matches: 4. The germline V gene has CDR1 SGHNT and CDR2 YENEEA. CDR3 DNA sequence: TGTGCCAGCAGCTCCGGGACAGGGTTCTCCTACGAGCAGTACTTC. This sequence encodes CASSSGTGFSYEQYF.

For the CDR3, the DNA is TGTGCCAGCAGTTTATCGAATGGGGCCCTGAACACTGAAGCTTTCTTT. This codes for CASSLSNGALNTEAFF. The gene calls are TRBV27 and TRBJ1-1; D might be TRBD1 (5 bases). This CDR3 contains 16 residues. V gave up 0 bases and J gave up 0 bases, with 11 bases separating them. From germline, CDR1 is MNHEY and CDR2 SMNVEV (reference sequence).

This clone showed up just once. This chain links TRBV6-5 with TRBJ1-4, with 9 nucleotides matching TRBD1. Trimming at V came to 7 bases and at J to 8 bases, leaving 8 bases not matched to a gene. Germline-derived CDR1 and CDR2 are MNHEY and SVGAGI. The CDR3 extends over 14 amino acids. CDR3 protein: CASNLGDRDEKLFF. The CDR3 bases are TGTGCCAGCAACCTTGGGGACAGGGACGAAAAACTGTTTTTT.

The chain recombines TRBV10-3 with TRBJ1-1; TRBD1 aligns across 8 bases. Germline assignment: CDR1 ENHRY and CDR2 SYGVKD. The J segment lost 3 bases and the V segment lost 11 bases, leaving 14 bases of the junction unmatched. The CDR3 extends over 15 amino acids. CDR3 loop: CASHYRGRSYTEAFF. In nucleotides, the CDR3 is TGTGCCTCTCACTACAGGGGGAGAAGTTACACTGAAGCTTTCTTT.

The genes are TRBV29-1 and TRBJ1-2; TRBD1 matches 9 bases. The CDR3 is 14 amino acids. V shed 5 bases and J 7 bases; nucleotides not matched to a gene: 11. The germline CDR1 and CDR2 sequences are SQVTM and ANQGSEA. CDR3 bases: TGCAGCGTTTACCGGGACAGGGTAGGGTCTGGCTACACCTTC. It encodes CSVYRDRVGSGYTF.

The gene calls are TRBV25-1 and TRBJ2-1; tentative D call: TRBD2 (6 bases). The V gene's germline CDR1 is MGHDK and CDR2 SYGVNS. V dropped 4 bases and J dropped 9 bases, with 19 bases sitting between them. The CDR3 has 15 residues. CDR3 nucleotide sequence: TGTGCCAGCAGTGCAGGAGCGGGTCTCCAAGTTGAGCAGTTCTTC. Its protein product is CASSAGAGLQVEQFF.

V is TRBV28 and J is TRBJ2-7, with 7 bases fitting TRBD1. The CDR3 is 13 amino acids. CDR1 and CDR2 from the germline V gene are MDHEN and SYDVKM. V gave up 5 bases and J gave up 2 bases; unmatched junction bases: 3. The chain's CDR3 is CASSTTGPYEQYF. In DNA form, the CDR3 reads TGTGCCAGCAGTACGACAGGGCCCTACGAGCAGTACTTC. The whole variable domain, filled in from reference TRBV28 and TRBJ2-7, reads DVKVTQSSRYLVKRTGEKVFLECVQDMDHENMFWYRQDPGLGLRLIYFSYDVKMKEKGDIPEGYSVSREKKERFSLILESASTNQTSMYLCASSTTGPYEQYFGPGTRLTVT.

A single count supports this clone. This chain connects TRBV15 to TRBJ1-2; D is unclear. Trimming shortened V by 0 bases and J by 1 base, and 9 bases separated the two germline ends. The CDR3 covers 15 residues. Germline values: CDR1 LNHNV, CDR2 YYDKDF (reference sequence). The CDR3 nucleotides read TGTGCCACCAGCAGAGAAGGAGGTAGTAACTATGGCTACACCTTC. Its protein is CATSREGGSNYGYTF.

The rearrangement uses TRBV28 and TRBJ2-3; D possibly corresponds to TRBD2 (6 bases). V lost 1 base and J 6 bases, leaving 14 bases between the germline ends. Germline lookup yields CDR1 MDHEN and CDR2 SYDVKM. The length of the CDR3 is 15 residues. The CDR3 DNA is TGTGCCAGCAGTTTATCCCCCCCGGGACTGGATACGCAGTATTTT. Protein sequence: CASSLSPPGLDTQYF.

J is TRBJ1-2 and V is TRBV4-1, with D perhaps matching TRBD1 (5 bases). From germline, CDR1 is MGHRA and CDR2 YSYEKL. V was clipped by 4 bases and J by 8 bases, with 14 bases between them. The CDR3 extends over 13 amino acids. CDR3 loop: CASSPTAGGGYTF. CDR3 bases: TGCGCCAGCAGCCCGACGGCGGGGGGGGGCTACACCTTC.

The CDR3 bases are TGTGCCAGCAGCCTCTCGCGGGACTATGGCTACACCTTC. The encoded protein is CASSLSRDYGYTF. V gene TRBV27 combines with J gene TRBJ1-2; unclear D gene. CDR1 and CDR2 from the germline V gene are MNHEY and SMNVEV (reference sequence). V dropped 6 bases and J dropped 3 bases, with 11 bases sitting between them. The CDR3 is 13 amino acids.

V and J are TRBV4-3 and TRBJ2-7; 8 bases fit TRBD1. The junction had 2 bases not matched to a gene; V was cut back by 4 bases and J by 0 bases. Looked up from germline, CDR1 is LGHNA and CDR2 is YSLEER. This CDR3 has 14 residues. The CDR3 here is CASSRTGNSYEQYF. DNA of the CDR3: TGCGCCAGCAGCCGGACAGGGAACTCCTACGAGCAGTACTTC.

The rearrangement links TRBV4-3 to TRBJ2-7, with 9 positions matching TRBD2. Germline V lookup: CDR1 LGHNA, CDR2 YSLEER. This CDR3 is built from 15 residues. V lost 4 bases to trimming and J lost 3 bases; unmatched junction nucleotides: 7. The CDR3 is CASSRRLADFYEQYF. CDR3 in DNA: TGCGCCAGCAGCCGTCGACTAGCGGATTTCTACGAGCAGTACTTC.

The count of this clone is one. This chain uses TRBV5-4 with TRBJ2-5, with 9 bases matching TRBD1. V gave up 4 bases and J gave up 4 bases; unmatched junction bases: 2. This CDR3 is built from 13 residues. The V gene's germline CDR1 is SGHNT and CDR2 YYREEE (reference sequence). CDR3 nucleotide sequence: TGTGCCAGCAGCCCGGGACAGGGAGAGACCCAGTACTTC. This gives the protein CASSPGQGETQYF.

This clone was picked up one time. This chain connects TRBV18 to TRBJ2-7; 9 nucleotides line up with TRBD2. Trimming at V came to 1 base and at J to 0 bases, leaving 1 base not matched to a gene. This CDR3 has 15 amino acids. Germline assignment: CDR1 KGHSH and CDR2 LQKENI. CDR3 sequence: CASSPLAGDSYEQYF. The CDR3 DNA reads as TGTGCCAGCTCACCACTAGCGGGGGACTCCTACGAGCAGTACTTC. Drawing the rest from reference TRBV18 and TRBJ2-7, the complete variable domain is NAGVMQNPRHLVRRRGQEARLRCSPMKGHSHVYWYRQLPEEGLKFMVYLQKENIIDESGMPKERFSAEFPKEGPSILRIQQVVRGDSAAYFCASSPLAGDSYEQYFGPGTRLTVT.

DNA of the CDR3: TGTGCCAGCAGCCCCCCAAGCACAGATACGCAGTATTTT. Protein: CASSPPSTDTQYF. This chain joins TRBV9 and TRBJ2-3; D not certain. Trimming stripped 4 bases from V and 0 bases from J, with 6 bases between. Germline V gives CDR1 SGDLS, CDR2 YYNGEE. CDR3 length: 13 amino acids.